A single sample is the source of the 22 T cell receptor beta chains below, sequenced in a study of blood T cell repertoires in COVID-19. Data came from immunoSEQ multiplex PCR; TCRdb stores just in-frame clones and leaves some out. The sample holds about 180,000 clones, about 86% seen once. Input material: peripheral blood. These receptors all come from a man in his 70s with active or convalescent COVID-19.

The genes are TRBV23-1 and TRBJ2-6, with D tentatively TRBD1 (6 bases). TRBV23-1 is known as an ORF, though its function is uncertain. The V end lost 2 bases, the J end lost 4 bases, and 15 bases lay between the germline ends. The CDR3 consists of 17 residues. CDR3 DNA: TGCGCCAGCAGTCAAGCTGGGACACCCCCCGGGGCCAACGTCCTGACTTTC. The encoded protein is CASSQAGTPPGANVLTF.

This clone is a singleton in its sample. The rearrangement uses TRBV7-9 and TRBJ2-7; perhaps TRBD1 as D (5 bases). V was pared by 3 bases and J by 6 bases, with 12 bases between. The germline gives CDR1 SEHNR, CDR2 FQNEAQ (reference sequence). This CDR3 spans 13 amino acids. CDR3: CASSFSGSGEQYF. CDR3 DNA sequence: TGTGCCAGCAGCTTCTCAGGGTCCGGCGAGCAGTACTTC.

The V gene is TRBV5-1, the J gene TRBJ1-1; 9 positions match TRBD1. CDR1 and CDR2 (germline): SGHRS, YFSETQ. The V and J ends lost 3 bases and 4 bases, in that order; junction bases with no gene match: 1. This CDR3 is built from 13 residues. As DNA, the CDR3 is TGCGCCAGCAGCTGGGACAGGGCCACTGAAGCTTTCTTT. Encoded protein: CASSWDRATEAFF.

The chain carries TRBV11-2 and TRBJ2-5; no definite D call. From germline, CDR1 is SGHAT and CDR2 FQNNGV. The V gene lost 3 bases and the J gene lost 1 base, with 9 bases spanning the gap. This CDR3 comprises 14 residues. The CDR3 sequence: CASSFLNPQETQYF. The CDR3 coding sequence is TGTGCCAGCAGCTTTTTAAATCCCCAAGAGACCCAGTACTTC.

The J gene is TRBJ2-7, the V gene TRBV25-1; no clear D gene. Trimming took off 0 bases at V and 2 bases at J, with 11 bases between the two ends. Germline-derived CDR1 and CDR2 are MGHDK and SYGVNS. The CDR3 is made up of 15 amino acids. This CDR3 is CASSEYWAQTYEQYF. The CDR3 DNA sequence: TGTGCCAGCAGTGAATATTGGGCGCAAACCTACGAGCAGTACTTC.

In DNA form, the CDR3 reads TGTGCCACCAGGACAGAGGCTAACTATGGCTACACCTTC. This gives the protein CATRTEANYGYTF. This chain links TRBV6-5 with TRBJ1-2; possibly TRBD1 for D (6 bases). The V end lost 10 bases, the J end lost 0 bases, and 12 bases lay between the germline ends. The germline V gene has CDR1 MNHEY and CDR2 SVGAGI. This CDR3 comprises 13 residues.

The rearrangement joins TRBV19 to TRBJ1-1; TRBD1 matches at 8 bases. The CDR3 covers 16 residues. The junction had 9 bases not matched to a gene; V was cut back by 6 bases and J by 0 bases. CDR1 and CDR2 (germline): LNHDA, SQIVND (reference sequence). CDR3 DNA: TGTGCCAGTAGGAAAGACAGGGGTAGGATGAACACTGAAGCTTTCTTT. Its translation is CASRKDRGRMNTEAFF. The whole variable domain, remainder taken from reference TRBV19 and TRBJ1-1, is DGGITQSPKYLFRKEGQNVTLSCEQNLNHDAMYWYRQDPGQGLRLIYYSQIVNDFQKGDIAEGYSVSREKKESFPLTVTSAQKNPTAFYLCASRKDRGRMNTEAFFGQGTRLTVV.

CDR3 sequence (DNA): TGTGCCAGCAGTTTCTATGGAACTAATGAAAAACTGTTTTTT. Amino acid sequence: CASSFYGTNEKLFF. The chain carries TRBV28 and TRBJ1-4; D gene uncertain. The CDR3 is 14 residues long. Trimming shortened V by 3 bases and J by 1 base, and 6 bases separated the two germline ends. Germline assignment: CDR1 MDHEN and CDR2 SYDVKM.

The gene calls are TRBV4-2 and TRBJ1-5; D gene uncertain. V was shortened by 6 bases and J by 8 bases, with 11 bases between the two germline ends. Germline CDR1 and CDR2: LGHNA and YNFKEQ. The CDR3 contains 12 residues. The CDR3 spells CASRRSTEPQHF. DNA of the CDR3: TGTGCCAGCAGACGCAGCACAGAGCCCCAGCATTTT.

This rearrangement joins TRBV9 to TRBJ2-6; D is possibly TRBD2 (6 bases). This CDR3 contains 18 residues. V was pared by 0 bases and J by 3 bases, with 16 bases between. Germline CDR1 is SGDLS and CDR2 is YYNGEE. The CDR3 coding sequence is TGTGCCAGCAGCGTAGGGGGCAGACTAGTATTTGGGGCCAACGTCCTGACTTTC. It translates to CASSVGGRLVFGANVLTF.

The chain has TRBV27 and TRBJ1-1; tentative D call: TRBD1 (5 bases). Per germline, CDR1 MNHEY and CDR2 SMNVEV (reference sequence). This CDR3 region has 15 residues. Trimming pared 2 bases from V and 4 bases from J, leaving 14 bases between. The CDR3 coding sequence is TGTGCCAGCAGTTTAGCCCCGACAGAAGGCACTGAAGCTTTCTTT. Translating it yields CASSLAPTEGTEAFF.

The rearrangement joins TRBV2 to TRBJ1-2, with D perhaps TRBD1 (5 bases). CDR1 is SNHLY and CDR2 is FYNNEI in the germline V gene. Trimming shortened V by 10 bases and J by 5 bases, and 17 bases separated the two germline ends. The CDR3 is made up of 13 amino acids. The CDR3 sequence is CANRRGFSYGYTF. CDR3 DNA sequence: TGTGCCAACAGAAGGGGATTTAGTTATGGCTACACCTTC.

About this clone: Different DNA sequences within this sample yield the same CDR3. This chain connects TRBV5-1 to TRBJ1-1; 8 positions match TRBD1. Unmatched junction bases numbered 3, after V lost 3 bases and J lost 2 bases. In germline, CDR1 is SGHRS, CDR2 YFSETQ. The CDR3 runs 14 residues. CDR3 in DNA: TGCGCCAGCAGCTCAGGACAGGGAAACACTGAAGCTTTCTTT. This translates into CASSSGQGNTEAFF.

V usage is TRBV3-1 (or the pseudogene TRBV3-2) and J usage is TRBJ1-3, with unresolved D. The germline V gene has CDR1 LGHDT and CDR2 YNNKEL (reference sequence). Trimming pared 1 base from V and 3 bases from J, leaving 10 bases between. The CDR3 totals 15 residues. The CDR3 loop reads CASSQGQIIGNTIYF. CDR3 DNA sequence: TGTGCCAGCAGCCAAGGGCAGATAATTGGAAACACCATATATTTT.

The chain links TRBV6-6 to TRBJ1-1, with 10 bases that match TRBD1. CDR3 size: 14 residues. The germline gives CDR1 MNHNY, CDR2 SVGAGI (reference sequence). V shed 10 bases and J 1 base; nucleotides not matched to a gene: 6. The CDR3: CATADRGANTEAFF. The DNA of the CDR3 is TGTGCCACCGCGGACAGGGGGGCGAACACTGAAGCTTTCTTT.

The CDR3 protein is CASSQGAPSEQYF. In nucleotides, the CDR3 is TGTGCCAGCAGCCAAGGGGCCCCCAGCGAGCAGTACTTC. The chain recombines TRBV7-2 with TRBJ2-7, with D perhaps matching TRBD1 (5 bases). Germline-derived CDR1 and CDR2 are SGHTA and FQGNSA. V was pared by 5 bases and J by 6 bases, with 14 bases between. CDR3 length: 13 residues.

The chain links TRBV5-1 to TRBJ2-2; D remains unclear. CDR1 SGHRS and CDR2 YFSETQ come from the germline V gene. The CDR3 covers 13 residues. The ends were cut back, 1 base at V and 3 bases at J, with 4 bases in the middle. The CDR3 loop is CASSLHDTGELFF. The CDR3 nucleotides are TGCGCCAGCAGCTTGCATGACACCGGGGAGCTGTTTTTT.

This rearrangement joins TRBV7-2 to TRBJ2-5; unclear D gene. V was shortened by 1 base and J by 4 bases, with 7 bases between the two germline ends. The CDR3 extends over 13 amino acids. Germline CDR1 and CDR2: SGHTA and FQGNSA. The CDR3 here is CASSLVHIETQYF. As DNA, the CDR3 is TGTGCCAGCAGCTTAGTACATATAGAGACCCAGTACTTC. Full variable domain (missing parts from reference TRBV7-2 and TRBJ2-5): GAGVSQSPSNKVTEKGKDVELRCDPISGHTALYWYRQSLGQGLEFLIYFQGNSAPDKSGLPSDRFSAERTGGSVSTLTIQRTQQEDSAVYLCASSLVHIETQYFGPGTRLLVL.

CDR3 in amino acids: CAISEKEGKNTEAFF. The CDR3 coding sequence is TGTGCCATCAGTGAGAAAGAGGGAAAGAACACTGAAGCTTTCTTT. This rearrangement joins TRBV10-3 to TRBJ1-1; D gene unclear. Germline CDR1 is ENHRY and CDR2 is SYGVKD. CDR3 length equals 15 residues. Trimming removed 2 bases at V and 1 base at J, with 11 bases between.

This chain links TRBV6-1 with TRBJ1-4; D might be TRBD1 (5 bases). The V end lost 1 base, the J end lost 8 bases, and 14 bases lay between the germline ends. The CDR3 length is 15 residues. Per germline, CDR1 MNHNS and CDR2 SASEGT. The CDR3 loop reads CASSEGGTGGEKLFF. The CDR3 DNA follows: TGTGCCAGCAGTGAAGGGGGGACCGGGGGAGAAAAACTGTTTTTT.

The V and J genes are TRBV5-5 and TRBJ2-1; 12 nucleotides agree with TRBD2. Germline lookup yields CDR1 SGHKS and CDR2 YYEKEE (reference sequence). Trimming took 4 bases from V and 6 from J; bases not matched to a gene: 11. The CDR3 consists of 17 residues. The CDR3 spells CASSTAVTSGGLNEQFF. The CDR3 nucleotides read TGTGCCAGCAGCACGGCCGTGACTAGCGGGGGCCTCAATGAGCAGTTCTTC.

The rearrangement links TRBV11-3 to TRBJ2-7; D not resolved. Trimming took off 1 base at V and 4 bases at J, with 5 bases between the two ends. The CDR3 totals 12 residues. Germline CDR1 is SGHNT and CDR2 is YENEEA. The CDR3 bases are TGTGCCAGCAGCTTAGGCCAGTACGAGCAGTACTTC. Translated: CASSLGQYEQYF. The full variable domain, with the rest looked up from reference TRBV11-3 and TRBJ2-7, is EAGVVQSPRYKIIEKKQPVAFWCNPISGHNTLYWYLQNLGQGPELLIRYENEEAVDDSQLPKDRFSAERLKGVDSTLKIQPAELGDSAVYLCASSLGQYEQYFGPGTRLTVT.